Listed here are 12 T cell receptor beta chains from one sample, sequenced in a study of T cell repertoires in urothelial bladder cancer. TCRdb keeps only in-frame clones here, not all; method: immunoSEQ multiplex PCR. The sample carries approximately 9,000 clones, 50% to 75% recorded once. The sample taken for sequencing was tumor-infiltrating cells from bladder cancer. Receptors were obtained from a human donor with urothelial carcinoma.

This rearrangement joins TRBV7-2 to TRBJ1-3; TRBD1 might be the D (6 bases). CDR1 SGHTA and CDR2 FQGNSA come from the germline V gene. This CDR3 comprises 14 residues. Trimming left V 7 bases short and J 2 bases short, with 12 bases between. CDR3 sequence reads: CASTNRVTGNTIYF. The CDR3 region has the DNA TGTGCCAGCACCAACAGGGTTACTGGAAACACCATATATTTT.

The chain combines TRBV5-1 with TRBJ1-3; 8 bases map to TRBD1. The CDR3 is made up of 16 amino acids. J gave up 4 bases and V 4 bases, and 10 bases lay outside the gene matches. The germline V gene has CDR1 SGHRS and CDR2 YFSETQ. The CDR3 loop is CASSVRGPGEGNTIYF. CDR3 DNA: TGCGCCAGCAGCGTCAGGGGGCCAGGGGAAGGAAACACCATATATTTT.

The chain couples TRBV5-6 to TRBJ2-3; D is uncertain. Germline CDR1 is SGHDT and CDR2 is YYEEEE. Trimming left V 0 bases short and J 4 bases short, with 6 bases between. The CDR3 runs 13 residues. The CDR3 DNA sequence: TGTGCCAGCAGCTTGGCCCGGGCAGATACGCAGTATTTT. Amino acids: CASSLARADTQYF.

This chain joins TRBV5-6 and TRBJ1-3; D gene ambiguous. Germline V CDR1 and CDR2: SGHDT, YYEEEE. V lost 1 base and J lost 4, with 3 bases in between. This CDR3 spans 12 amino acids. CDR3 in DNA: TGTGCCAGCAGCTTGATAGGAAACACCATATATTTT. It yields the protein CASSLIGNTIYF.

This clone has more than one count but fewer than ten. This chain joins TRBV30 and TRBJ1-1; D is uncertain. The germline CDR1 and CDR2 sequences are GTSNPN and SVGIG (reference sequence). V lost 0 bases and J 5 bases, leaving 10 bases between the germline ends. The CDR3 totals 13 residues. The CDR3 loop reads CAWSVQLGTEAFF. The CDR3 DNA is TGTGCCTGGAGTGTACAGCTTGGGACTGAAGCTTTCTTT.

The genes are TRBV6-1 and TRBJ1-1; tentative D call: TRBD1 (5 bases). V was cut by 7 bases and J by 8 bases, with 14 bases left in between. This CDR3 has 12 residues. CDR1 and CDR2 from the germline V gene are MNHNS and SASEGT. The CDR3 loop is CASKAGVGEAFF. CDR3 sequence (DNA): TGTGCCAGCAAAGCGGGGGTCGGGGAAGCTTTCTTT.

The chain uses TRBV7-9 and TRBJ2-3, with a tentative D call TRBD1 (5 bases). This CDR3 is built from 16 residues. Germline loops: CDR1 SEHNR, CDR2 FQNEAQ (reference sequence). Trimming shortened V by 0 bases and J by 0 bases, and 10 bases separated the two germline ends. CDR3 coding DNA: TGTGCCAGCAGCTTAGCGGGGCAGGGCAGCACAGATACGCAGTATTTT. Translating gives CASSLAGQGSTDTQYF.

The chain has TRBV30 and TRBJ1-1; perhaps TRBD1 as D (5 bases). Germline assignment: CDR1 GTSNPN and CDR2 SVGIG (reference sequence). Trimming cost V 2 bases and J 0 bases, with 22 bases left between them. The CDR3 consists of 18 residues. DNA of the CDR3: TGTGCCTGGAGTTCCACCCGGGACCCCAGATCCATGAACACTGAAGCTTTCTTT. It is translated as CAWSSTRDPRSMNTEAFF.

Details on this clone: Other DNA sequences in this specimen translate into the identical CDR3. CDR3 in DNA: TGTGCCAGCAGTGCCAGACAGGGAGGGACCGGGGAGCTGTTTTTT. Translating gives CASSARQGGTGELFF. The rearrangement uses TRBV6-1 and TRBJ2-2; D is possibly TRBD1 or TRBD2 (7 bases each). This CDR3 spans 15 amino acids. Germline CDR1 is MNHNS and CDR2 is SASEGT. V lost 4 bases, J lost 5 bases, and 14 bases lay in between.

The chain recombines TRBV7-2 with TRBJ2-7; a weak D match, TRBD2 (7 bases). CDR1 and CDR2 (germline): SGHTA, FQGNSA. The length of the CDR3 is 15 residues. Trimming pared 1 base from V and 7 bases from J, leaving 17 bases between. CDR3 nucleotide sequence: TGTGCCAGCAGCTTAGATTTTGCGGGGGCCAGGGAGCAGTACTTC. Translation: CASSLDFAGAREQYF.

The CDR3 is CASSEVLGGHEQYF. The CDR3 DNA reads TGTGCCAGCAGTGAAGTTCTCGGAGGACACGAGCAGTACTTC. The chain uses TRBV6-1 and TRBJ2-7, with D possibly matching TRBD2 (5 bases). The V gene's germline CDR1 is MNHNS and CDR2 SASEGT. The CDR3 is 14 amino acids. Trimming removed 1 base at V and 5 bases at J, with 12 bases between.

The chain is built from TRBV19 and TRBJ2-3; D is possibly TRBD2 (6 bases). CDR3 size: 14 residues. Trimming shortened V by 1 base and J by 1 base, and 6 bases separated the two germline ends. The V gene's germline CDR1 is LNHDA and CDR2 SQIVND (reference sequence). This CDR3 reads CASSIAGGTDTQYF. CDR3 in DNA: TGTGCCAGTAGTATAGCGGGGGGCACAGATACGCAGTATTTT.